This TCR beta chain appears in the sequencing data of a study of blood T cell repertoires in COVID-19. Whole-study context: Researchers got acute and convalescent COVID-19 samples from the United States, Italy and Spain.

The assay was immunoSEQ multiplex PCR, and TCRdb's table has in-frame clones only and misses some. The sample includes 50,000 or so clones, about 90% of them seen just once. CDR3 size: 11 residues. Germline V gives CDR1 SQVTM, CDR2 ANQGSEA. V was pared by 4 bases and J by 8 bases, with 11 bases between. The receptor's source is a man older than 75 with acute or convalescent COVID-19. Source material: peripheral blood. This chain connects TRBV29-1 to TRBJ1-2; no definite D call. CDR3 DNA: TGCAGCGTTGTTGGGTGGGAGGGCTACACCTTC. Protein product: CSVVGWEGYTF.